This passage covers 10 T cell receptor beta chains from one sample sequenced in a study of T cell clonality in common variable immunodeficiency. TCRdb's copy holds only in-frame clones and misses some; the assay was immunoSEQ multiplex PCR. Observed in the sample are over 40,000 clones, none of them singletons. The sample comprised peripheral blood mononuclear cells. These TCRs come from a person aged 18 to 70 in good health.

This clone was counted at least ten times. The read terminates 3 residues ahead of where the CDR3 ends, so the germline J gene completes it. This sequence joins TRBV11-2 and TRBJ2-2; D remains unclear. Germline-derived CDR1 and CDR2 are SGHAT and FQNNGV. V was pared by 2 bases and J by 3 bases, with 4 bases between. CDR3 length: 13 amino acids. The CDR3 region is CASSLRDTGELFF. CDR3 bases read: TGTGCCAGCAGCTTAAGGGACACCGGGGAG.

As for this clone: With the read ending 3 residues before the CDR3 end, the germline J gene is used to fill in that end. The V call is TRBV7-6, the J call TRBJ2-2; TRBD1 is a possible D gene (6 bases). The CDR3 extends over 16 amino acids. Germline CDR1 reads SGHVS; CDR2 reads FNYEAQ. Here the CDR3 reads CASSSRYRESGEKLFF. The covered CDR3 bases are TGTGCCAGCAGTTCTCGATACAGGGAGAGCGGTGAAAAG.

This clone was recorded many times. Sequencing ends 3 residues short of the CDR3 end; the germline J gene provides the rest. J is TRBJ2-5 and V is TRBV3-1 (or the pseudogene TRBV3-2); D is ambiguous. Germline values: CDR1 LGHDT, CDR2 YNNKEL (reference sequence). This CDR3 is built from 12 residues. With 2 bases removed from V and 4 bases from J, the gap between germline ends came to 5 bases. The DNA read from the CDR3 is TGTGCCAGCAGCCAACTTAGAGAGACC. Amino acids: CASSQLRET. The whole CDR3 region reads CASSQLRETQYF.

This clone showed up many times. The read falls 3 residues short of the CDR3 end, and the missing part is taken from the germline J gene. The V and J genes are TRBV5-8 and TRBJ2-5; possibly TRBD1 for D (6 bases). Germline V CDR1 and CDR2: SGHTS, YDEGEE. Trimming pared 5 bases from V and 1 base from J, leaving 15 bases between. CDR3 length: 15 amino acids. The covered CDR3 bases are TGTGCCAGCAGTGTGGCAGGGGTCCGCCAAGAGACC. Translation: CASSVAGVRQET. The CDR3 as a whole reads CASSVAGVRQETQYF.

This clone has at least ten counts. The read halts 3 residues ahead of the CDR3 end, with the missing end drawn from the germline J gene. V usage is TRBV19 and J usage is TRBJ1-1; 10 positions match TRBD1. Germline V lookup: CDR1 LNHDA, CDR2 SQIVND (reference sequence). CDR3 length: 15 amino acids. With 6 bases clipped from V and 3 bases from J, the junction kept 7 bases outside the gene matches. The sequenced part of the CDR3 DNA is TGTGCCAGTAGGAGACAGGGGGCGCCCCACACTGAA. It codes for CASRRQGAPHTE. The whole CDR3 protein reads CASRRQGAPHTEAFF.

The sample holds many counts of this clone. The CDR3 extends 3 residues past the end of the read, so its final part is completed from the germline J gene. This rearrangement joins TRBV19 to TRBJ1-5, with D uncertain. Germline lookup yields CDR1 LNHDA and CDR2 SQIVND (reference sequence). The V and J ends lost 0 bases and 3 bases respectively, with 12 bases between them. This CDR3 is 16 amino acids long. The CDR3 sequence: CASSIDGGLVNQPQHF. The CDR3 DNA, read in part, is TGTGCCAGTAGTATAGATGGCGGGTTGGTCAATCAGCCC. Together with reference TRBV19 and TRBJ1-5, the CDR3 gives the full variable domain: DGGITQSPKYLFRKEGQNVTLSCEQNLNHDAMYWYRQDPGQGLRLIYYSQIVNDFQKGDIAEGYSVSREKKESFPLTVTSAQKNPTAFYLCASSIDGGLVNQPQHFGDGTRLSIL.

This clone has ten or more counts. The CDR3 end is not reached by the read, which stops 3 residues before it; the germline J gene fills it in. The J gene is TRBJ1-2, the V gene TRBV6-1, with D unclear. Trimming cost V 0 bases and J 4 bases, with 12 bases left between them. Germline V gives CDR1 MNHNS, CDR2 SASEGT. The CDR3 sequence is 15 residues long. CDR3 DNA (partial): TGTGCCAGCAGTGAAGCGCGGTACTTTCCCTATGGC. It is translated as CASSEARYFPYG. The full CDR3 protein reads CASSEARYFPYGYTF.

This clone appeared many times. Incomplete CDR3 DNA: TGTGCCAGCAGTTACTCGCCCGGGACAGTCACAGATACG. As protein: CASSYSPGTVTDT. The full CDR3 protein reads CASSYSPGTVTDTQYF. The chain carries TRBV6-2 or TRBV6-3 and TRBJ2-3; 7 positions match TRBD1. The sequenced fragment ends 3 residues before the CDR3 boundary, so the rest is inferred from the germline J gene. Per the germline V gene, CDR1 is MNHEY and CDR2 is SVGEGT. The V segment lost 0 bases and the J segment 2 bases; nucleotides outside the gene matches: 5. This CDR3 contains 16 residues.

Many counts were recorded for this clone. Read data end 3 residues before the CDR3 end; the end is taken from the germline J gene. This chain uses TRBV6-2 or TRBV6-3 with TRBJ2-7; TRBD1 agrees at 7 bases. The J segment lost 3 bases and the V segment lost 0 bases, leaving 11 bases of the junction unmatched. The CDR3 is 17 residues long. Germline CDR1 MNHEY, CDR2 SVGEGT. The CDR3 here is CASSYSIRGSDYYEQYF. The sequenced CDR3 bases are TGTGCCAGCAGTTACTCGATCAGGGGGAGCGACTACTACGAG.

This clone has a count of ten or more. The read terminates 3 residues before the CDR3 end, so the remaining end is supplied by the germline J gene. The chain recombines TRBV5-6 with TRBJ1-1; D is undetermined. The CDR3 is 12 amino acids. The V gene's germline CDR1 is SGHDT and CDR2 YYEEEE. Trimming shortened V by 1 base and J by 4 bases, and 5 bases separated the two germline ends. This CDR3 reads CASSLRVTEAFF. Incomplete CDR3 DNA: TGTGCCAGCAGCTTGAGGGTCACTGAA.